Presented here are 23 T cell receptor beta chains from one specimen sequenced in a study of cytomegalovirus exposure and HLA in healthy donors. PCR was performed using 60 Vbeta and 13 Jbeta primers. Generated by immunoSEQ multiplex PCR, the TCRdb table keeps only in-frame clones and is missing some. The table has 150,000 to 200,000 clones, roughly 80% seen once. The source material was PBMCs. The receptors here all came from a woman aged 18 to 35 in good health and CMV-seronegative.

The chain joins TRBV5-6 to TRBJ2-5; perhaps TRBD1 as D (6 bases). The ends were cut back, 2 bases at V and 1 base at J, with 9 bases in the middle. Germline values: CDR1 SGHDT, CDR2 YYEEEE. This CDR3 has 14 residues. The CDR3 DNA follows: TGTGCCAGCAGCTTATTACAGGGCCAAGAGACCCAGTACTTC. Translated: CASSLLQGQETQYF.

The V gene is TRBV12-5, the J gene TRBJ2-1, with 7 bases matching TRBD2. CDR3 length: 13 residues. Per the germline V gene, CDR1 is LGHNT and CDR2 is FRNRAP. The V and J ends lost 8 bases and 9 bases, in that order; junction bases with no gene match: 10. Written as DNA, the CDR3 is TGTGCTAGTTCATTCGAGCGGGAAGGTGAGCAGTTCTTC. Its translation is CASSFEREGEQFF. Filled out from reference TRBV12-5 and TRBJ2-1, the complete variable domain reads DARVTQTPRHKVTEMGQEVTMRCQPILGHNTVFWYRQTMMQGLELLAYFRNRAPLDDSGMPKDRFSAEMPDATLATLKIQPSEPRDSAVYFCASSFEREGEQFFGPGTRLTVL.

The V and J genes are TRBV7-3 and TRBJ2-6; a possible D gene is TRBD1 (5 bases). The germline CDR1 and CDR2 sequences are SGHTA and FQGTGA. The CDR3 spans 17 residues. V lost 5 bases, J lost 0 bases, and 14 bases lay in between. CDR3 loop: CASSLGRQTSGANVLTF. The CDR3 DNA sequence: TGTGCCAGCAGCCTGGGGCGGCAGACCTCTGGGGCCAACGTCCTGACTTTC.

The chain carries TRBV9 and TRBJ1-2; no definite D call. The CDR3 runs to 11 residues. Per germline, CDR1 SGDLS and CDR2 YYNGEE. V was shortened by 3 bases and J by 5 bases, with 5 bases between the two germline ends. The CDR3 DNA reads TGTGCCAGCAGCGCCACATATGGCTACACCTTC. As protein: CASSATYGYTF. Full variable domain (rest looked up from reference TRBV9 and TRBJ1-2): DSGVTQTPKHLITATGQRVTLRCSPRSGDLSVYWYQQSLDQGLQFLIQYYNGEERAKGNILERFSAQQFPDLHSELNLSSLELGDSALYFCASSATYGYTFGSGTRLTVV.

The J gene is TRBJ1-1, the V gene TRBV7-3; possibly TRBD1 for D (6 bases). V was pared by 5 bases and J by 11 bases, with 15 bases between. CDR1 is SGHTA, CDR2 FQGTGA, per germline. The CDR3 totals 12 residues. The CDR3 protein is CASSLQQGRAFF. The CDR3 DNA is TGTGCCAGCAGCCTCCAACAGGGTAGGGCTTTCTTT.

DNA for the CDR3: TGTGCCAGCAGTCGAAGCATGGTTGTGGAACTAGAGCAGTACTTC. Protein sequence: CASSRSMVVELEQYF. The rearrangement uses TRBV28 and TRBJ2-7; no firm D call. Per germline, CDR1 MDHEN and CDR2 SYDVKM. The CDR3 runs to 15 residues. V shed 5 bases and J shed 7 bases, with 21 bases lying between them. Using reference TRBV28 and TRBJ2-7 for the parts outside the CDR3, the full variable domain is DVKVTQSSRYLVKRTGEKVFLECVQDMDHENMFWYRQDPGLGLRLIYFSYDVKMKEKGDIPEGYSVSREKKERFSLILESASTNQTSMYLCASSRSMVVELEQYFGPGTRLTVT.

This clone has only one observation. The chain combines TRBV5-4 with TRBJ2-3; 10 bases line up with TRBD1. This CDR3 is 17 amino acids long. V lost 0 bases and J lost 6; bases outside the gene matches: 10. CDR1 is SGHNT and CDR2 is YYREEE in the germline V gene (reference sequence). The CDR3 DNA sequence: TGTGCCAGCAGCTTGGCCAGGCCGGGACAGGGGATGGATACGCAGTATTTT. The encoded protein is CASSLARPGQGMDTQYF.

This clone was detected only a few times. In DNA form, the CDR3 reads TGTGCCATCATTGGGGACAGGGCTGAAGCTTTCTTT. This translates into CAIIGDRAEAFF. The rearrangement links TRBV10-3 to TRBJ1-1, with 9 bases fitting TRBD1. Germline V gene lookup returns CDR1 ENHRY and CDR2 SYGVKD. This CDR3 has 12 residues. J was trimmed by 6 bases and V by 7 bases; bases with no gene match: 3.

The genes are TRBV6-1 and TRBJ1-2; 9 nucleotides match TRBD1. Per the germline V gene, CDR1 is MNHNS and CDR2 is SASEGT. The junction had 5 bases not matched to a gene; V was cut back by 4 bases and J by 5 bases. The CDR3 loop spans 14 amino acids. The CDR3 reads CASSAVGQGYGYTF. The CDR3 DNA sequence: TGTGCCAGCAGTGCCGTGGGACAGGGATATGGCTACACCTTC.

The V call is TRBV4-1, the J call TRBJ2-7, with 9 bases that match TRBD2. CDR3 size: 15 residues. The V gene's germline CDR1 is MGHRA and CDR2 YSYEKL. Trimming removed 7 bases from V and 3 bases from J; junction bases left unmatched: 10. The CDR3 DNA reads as TGCGCCAGCACTAGCGGGACAGAGACCTTCTACGAGCAGTACTTC. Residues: CASTSGTETFYEQYF.

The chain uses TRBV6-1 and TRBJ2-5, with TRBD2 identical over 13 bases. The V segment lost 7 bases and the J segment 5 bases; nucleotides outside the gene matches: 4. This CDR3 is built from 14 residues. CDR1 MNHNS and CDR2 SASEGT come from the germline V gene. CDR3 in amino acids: CASIRGLAGETQYF. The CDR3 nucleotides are TGTGCCAGCATTAGGGGACTAGCGGGGGAGACCCAGTACTTC.

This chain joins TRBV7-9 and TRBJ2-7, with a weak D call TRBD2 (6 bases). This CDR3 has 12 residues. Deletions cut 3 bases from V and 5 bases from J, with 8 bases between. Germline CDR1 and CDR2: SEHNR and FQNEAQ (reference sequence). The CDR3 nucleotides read TGTGCCAGCAGCTTTCGGGGGAACGAGCAGTACTTC. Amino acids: CASSFRGNEQYF.

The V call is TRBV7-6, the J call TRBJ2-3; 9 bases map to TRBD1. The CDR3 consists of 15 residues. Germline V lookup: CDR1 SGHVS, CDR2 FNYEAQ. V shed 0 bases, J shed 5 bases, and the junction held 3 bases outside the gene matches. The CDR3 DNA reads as TGTGCCAGCAGCTTAGCGGACAGGGGTCTAGATACGCAGTATTTT. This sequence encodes CASSLADRGLDTQYF.

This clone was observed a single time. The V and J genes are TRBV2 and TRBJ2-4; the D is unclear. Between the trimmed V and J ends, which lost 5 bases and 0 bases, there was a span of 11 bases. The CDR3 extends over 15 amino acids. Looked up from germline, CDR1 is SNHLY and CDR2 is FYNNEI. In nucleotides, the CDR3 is TGTGCCAGCAGTAATATTATACTAGCCAAAAACATTCAGTACTTC. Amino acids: CASSNIILAKNIQYF.

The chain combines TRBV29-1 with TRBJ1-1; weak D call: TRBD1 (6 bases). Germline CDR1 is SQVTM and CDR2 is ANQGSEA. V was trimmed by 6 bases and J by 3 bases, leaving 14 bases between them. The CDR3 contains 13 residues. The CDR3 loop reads CSVQGNKDTEAFF. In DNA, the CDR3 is TGCAGCGTGCAGGGGAATAAGGACACTGAAGCTTTCTTT.

The CDR3 here is CASSLTGGVQETQYF. The CDR3 nucleotides are TGTGCCAGCAGCTTAACGGGGGGGGTACAAGAGACCCAGTACTTC. The chain uses TRBV7-3 and TRBJ2-5; the match to TRBD2 covers 7 bases. V dropped 0 bases and J dropped 2; count of bases not matched to a gene: 3. Germline V CDR1 and CDR2: SGHTA, FQGTGA. CDR3 length: 15 amino acids. Filled out from reference TRBV7-3 and TRBJ2-5, the complete variable domain reads GAGVSQTPSNKVTEKGKYVELRCDPISGHTALYWYRQSLGQGPEFLIYFQGTGAADDSGLPNDRFFAVRPEGSVSTLKIQRTERGDSAVYLCASSLTGGVQETQYFGPGTRLLVL.

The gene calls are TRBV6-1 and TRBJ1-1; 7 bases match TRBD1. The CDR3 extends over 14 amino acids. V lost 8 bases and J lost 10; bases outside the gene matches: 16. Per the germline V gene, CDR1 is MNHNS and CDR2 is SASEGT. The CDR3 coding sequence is TGTGCCAGCGAGACCGAGGCCGAGACAGGGAGAGCTTTCTTT. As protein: CASETEAETGRAFF.

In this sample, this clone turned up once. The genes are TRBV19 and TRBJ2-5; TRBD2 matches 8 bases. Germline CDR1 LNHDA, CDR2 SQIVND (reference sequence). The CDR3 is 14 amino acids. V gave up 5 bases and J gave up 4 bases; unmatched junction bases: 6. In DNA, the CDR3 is TGTGCCAGTAGTTCAGGACTAGCCGGAGAGACCCAGTACTTC. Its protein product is CASSSGLAGETQYF.

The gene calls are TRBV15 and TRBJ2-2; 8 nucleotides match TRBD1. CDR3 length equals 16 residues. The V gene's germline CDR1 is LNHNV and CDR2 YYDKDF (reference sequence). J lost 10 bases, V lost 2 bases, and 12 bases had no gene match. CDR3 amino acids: CATSRLRGQAVPELFF. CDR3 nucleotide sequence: TGTGCCACCAGCAGACTCCGGGGACAGGCGGTTCCGGAGCTGTTTTTT.

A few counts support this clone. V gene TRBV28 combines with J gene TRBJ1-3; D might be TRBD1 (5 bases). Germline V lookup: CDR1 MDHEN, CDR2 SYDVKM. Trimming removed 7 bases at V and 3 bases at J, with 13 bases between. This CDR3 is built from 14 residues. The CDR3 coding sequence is TGTGCCAGCACAGAGAGGACACTTGGAAACACCATATATTTT. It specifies CASTERTLGNTIYF.

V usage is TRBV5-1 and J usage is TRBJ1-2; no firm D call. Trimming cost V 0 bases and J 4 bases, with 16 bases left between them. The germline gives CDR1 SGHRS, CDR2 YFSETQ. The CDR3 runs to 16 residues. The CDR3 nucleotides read TGCGCCAGCAGCTTGGCCAATGGGAGAGACGTCTATGGCTACACCTTC. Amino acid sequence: CASSLANGRDVYGYTF. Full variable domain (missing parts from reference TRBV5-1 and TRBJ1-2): KAGVTQTPRYLIKTRGQQVTLSCSPISGHRSVSWYQQTPGQGLQFLFEYFSETQRNKGNFPGRFSGRQFSNSRSEMNVSTLELGDSALYLCASSLANGRDVYGYTFGSGTRLTVV.

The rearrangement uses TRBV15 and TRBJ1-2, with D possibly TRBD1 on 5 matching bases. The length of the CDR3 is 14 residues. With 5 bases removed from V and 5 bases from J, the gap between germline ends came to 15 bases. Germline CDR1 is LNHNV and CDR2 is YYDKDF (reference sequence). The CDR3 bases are TGTGCCACCAGCCTGCCAGGGTTGTTGTATGGCTACACCTTC. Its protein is CATSLPGLLYGYTF.

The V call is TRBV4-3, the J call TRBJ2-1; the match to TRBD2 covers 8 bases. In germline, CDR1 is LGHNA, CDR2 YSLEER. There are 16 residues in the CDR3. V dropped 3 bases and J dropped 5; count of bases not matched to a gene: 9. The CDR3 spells CASSHGRTSKNNEQFF. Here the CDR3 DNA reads TGCGCCAGCAGCCATGGGAGGACTAGCAAAAACAATGAGCAGTTCTTC.